This is a list of T cell receptor beta chains from one sample in a study of PD-1 blockade in classical Hodgkin lymphoma. Libraries were prepared by immunoSEQ multiplex PCR; TCRdb keeps only in-frame clonotypes and omits some of them. The table has around 50,000 clones, nearly 90% seen once. This sample comprised peripheral blood mononuclear cells (PBMCs), obtained before the fourth cycle of nivolumab. All receptors come from a human donor with classical Hodgkin lymphoma. Each CDR3 is given with its conserved first and last residue. D genes are given only for firm matches. Clone size, where shown, is once, few, many, or a class for clones that have expanded.

>TRBD2|.|TRBJ2-7|TRBV2
CASSLDPTRTSGRALDEQYF
TGTGCCAGCAGTCTCGACCCCACTCGGACTAGCGGGAGGGCCCTCGACGAGCAGTACTTC
>.|.|TRBJ2-1|TRBV11-1
CASSLEDHSSYNEQFF
TGTGCCAGCAGCTTAGAGGACCACAGCTCCTACAATGAGCAGTTCTTC
>.|.|TRBJ2-4|TRBV4-2
CASSQGTALAKNIQYF
TGTGCCAGCAGCCAAGGGACCGCCCTAGCCAAAAACATTCAGTACTTC
>TRBD1|.|TRBJ2-3|TRBV5-6
CASSPDRLSTDTQYF
TGTGCCAGCAGCCCGGACAGGCTTAGCACAGATACGCAGTATTTT
>.|.|TRBJ2-7|TRBV4-1
CASSFFASEFSYEQYF
TGCGCCAGCAGCTTTTTCGCTAGCGAATTCTCCTACGAGCAGTACTTC
>.|.|TRBJ2-5|TRBV7-9
CASSLYMGAGQETQYF
TGTGCCAGCAGCTTATATATGGGGGCGGGGCAAGAGACCCAGTACTTC
>.|.|TRBJ2-3|TRBV11-2
CASSLVVASTLTDTQYF
TGTGCCAGCAGCTTAGTGGTGGCTAGCACACTCACAGATACGCAGTATTTT
>.|.|TRBJ2-4|TRBV7-3
CASSSGPGIQYF
TGTGCCAGCAGCTCAGGACCGGGCATTCAGTACTTC
>.|once|TRBJ2-7|TRBV6-1
CASSEQLGLLYEQYF
TGTGCCAGCAGTGAACAACTTGGCCTCTTGTACGAGCAGTACTTC
>TRBD2|.|TRBJ2-1|TRBV5-8
CASSQVAGVLYNEQFF
TGTGCCAGCAGCCAAGTAGCGGGAGTTCTCTACAATGAGCAGTTCTTC
>TRBD1|.|TRBJ2-1|TRBV6-5
CASSSGTGAYNEQFF
TGTGCCAGCAGTTCCGGGACAGGGGCGTACAATGAGCAGTTCTTC
>.|.|TRBJ1-5|TRBV9
CASSADGVNQPQHF
TGTGCCAGCAGCGCGGACGGTGTCAATCAGCCCCAGCATTTT
>.|.|TRBJ2-6|TRBV6-6
CASQNPRSGANVLTF
TGTGCCAGCCAGAATCCCCGCTCTGGGGCCAACGTCCTGACTTTC
>.|.|TRBJ1-5|TRBV19
CASRWGYNQPQHF
TGTGCCTCCCGATGGGGATACAATCAGCCCCAGCATTTT
>TRBD2|.|TRBJ2-2|TRBV11-3
CASTPPGTSDTGELFF
TGTGCCAGCACCCCCCCGGGGACTAGCGACACCGGGGAGCTGTTTTTT
>TRBD2|few|TRBJ2-1|TRBV7-3
CASSLGGLVDEQFF
TGTGCCAGCAGCTTGGGCGGACTAGTGGATGAGCAGTTCTTC
>.|.|TRBJ2-3|TRBV5-1
CASSARLLSSTDTQYF
TGCGCCAGCAGCGCAAGACTCCTCTCTAGCACAGATACGCAGTATTTT
>TRBD1|.|TRBJ2-1|TRBV5-8
CAGRTGAYNEQFF
TGTGCCGGGAGGACAGGGGCCTACAATGAGCAGTTCTTC
>.|.|TRBJ2-1|TRBV27
CASSIRAGTTKDNEQFF
TGTGCCAGCAGTATTAGAGCCGGGACAACGAAGGACAATGAGCAGTTCTTC
>.|.|TRBJ2-7|TRBV30
CAWSVGVAYEQYF
TGTGCCTGGAGCGTGGGGGTCGCCTACGAGCAGTACTTC
>TRBD2|.|TRBJ2-1|TRBV6-4
CASTEGAGGADEQFF
TGTGCCAGCACCGAAGGGGCGGGAGGGGCGGATGAGCAGTTCTTC
>.|.|TRBJ2-7|TRBV12-5
CASGGGVLGEQYF
TGTGCTAGTGGGGGCGGAGTTCTAGGAGAGCAGTACTTC
>TRBD1|.|TRBJ1-1|TRBV2
CASLTGGITEAFF
TGTGCCAGCTTGACAGGGGGCATTACTGAAGCTTTCTTT
>.|.|TRBJ2-3|TRBV6-1
CASSEHIRGDTQYF
TGTGCCAGCAGTGAACATATTAGGGGAGATACGCAGTATTTT
>.|.|TRBJ2-1|TRBV6-4
CASSDSEHSSYNEQFF
TGTGCCAGCAGTGACTCCGAGCATAGCTCCTACAATGAGCAGTTCTTC
>.|.|TRBJ1-3|TRBV5-1
CASSRGEDYSGNTIYF
TGCGCCAGCAGCCGAGGAGAGGACTACTCTGGAAACACCATATATTTT
>.|.|TRBJ2-7|TRBV5-1
CASRPKTGFYEQYF
TGCGCCAGCAGACCCAAGACAGGCTTTTACGAGCAGTACTTC
>.|once|TRBJ2-7|TRBV10-2
CASTIGYEQYF
TGCGCCAGCACTATCGGCTACGAGCAGTACTTC
>.|.|TRBJ2-1|TRBV9
CASSVGMALTYNEQFF
TGTGCCAGCAGCGTAGGAATGGCGTTAACCTACAATGAGCAGTTCTTC
>.|.|TRBJ2-3|TRBV7-3
CASSHTEGTQYF
TGTGCCAGCAGCCACACCGAGGGTACGCAGTATTTT
>TRBD1|.|TRBJ1-1|TRBV2
CASRVDRAITGTEAFF
TGTGCCAGCAGGGTAGACAGGGCGATTACTGGGACTGAAGCTTTCTTT
>.|.|TRBJ1-3|TRBV10-3
CASGERAMDF
TGTGCCTCGGGGGAACGGGCCATGGATTTT
>.|few|TRBJ1-2|TRBV5-1
CASSLTQRYGYTF
TGCGCCAGCAGCTTGACCCAGAGATATGGCTACACCTTC
>TRBD1|.|TRBJ2-2|TRBV7-9
CASSLDLRTGTGELFF
TGTGCCAGCAGCCTAGACTTAAGGACAGGCACCGGGGAGCTGTTTTTT
>TRBD1|.|TRBJ1-1|TRBV5-1
CASRGQGEVTEAFF
TGCGCCAGCAGAGGACAGGGGGAGGTCACTGAAGCTTTCTTT
>TRBD2|.|TRBJ2-1|TRBV10-1
CASSPGLAAKNEQFF
TGCGCCAGCAGTCCGGGACTAGCGGCGAAAAATGAGCAGTTCTTC
>.|.|TRBJ2-2|TRBV7-9
CASSRPGTGELFF
TGTGCCAGCAGTAGGCCGGGGACCGGGGAGCTGTTTTTT
>.|.|TRBJ1-3|TRBV15
CATSPTGDSGNTIYF
TGTGCCACCAGTCCTACAGGAGACTCTGGAAACACCATATATTTT
>TRBD1|once|TRBJ2-1|TRBV18
CASSPSTGTALYNEQFF
TGTGCCAGCTCACCATCGACCGGGACAGCGCTCTACAATGAGCAGTTCTTC
>.|.|TRBJ2-2|TRBV25-1
CASTVDQRTNTGELFF
TGTGCCAGCACCGTTGATCAGCGAACGAACACCGGGGAGCTGTTTTTT
>.|.|TRBJ2-1|TRBV5-1
CASRGTPNYNEQFF
TGCGCCAGCAGGGGGACGCCGAACTACAATGAGCAGTTCTTC
>.|.|TRBJ2-2|TRBV9
CASSVDRYQGTGELFF
TGTGCCAGCAGCGTAGATCGCTATCAAGGGACCGGGGAGCTGTTTTTT
>.|.|TRBJ1-1|TRBV4-1
CASSQGQIEAFF
TGCGCCAGCAGCCAAGGACAGATCGAAGCTTTCTTT
>TRBD1|.|TRBJ1-5|TRBV7-9
CASSLQGAWQPQHF
TGTGCCAGCAGCTTACAGGGGGCATGGCAGCCCCAGCATTTT
>.|.|TRBJ2-5|TRBV20-1
CSAATEETQYF
TGCAGTGCTGCAACAGAGGAGACCCAGTACTTC
>.|.|TRBJ2-2|TRBV10-1
CASSVTQGAGELFF
TGCGCCAGCAGTGTCACCCAAGGGGCCGGGGAGCTGTTTTTT
>TRBD2|.|TRBJ2-1|TRBV7-9
CASSLRSGDNEQFF
TGTGCCAGCAGCTTAAGAAGCGGGGACAATGAGCAGTTCTTC
>.|.|TRBJ2-1|TRBV5-6
CASSVGLTRHNEQFF
TGTGCCAGCAGCGTAGGCCTTACTCGTCACAATGAGCAGTTCTTC
>.|.|TRBJ2-3|TRBV19
CASTPPATDTQYF
TGTGCCAGTACCCCGCCGGCAACAGATACGCAGTATTTT
>.|once|TRBJ1-1|TRBV9
CASSGRGVNTEAFF
TGTGCCAGCAGTGGAAGGGGCGTCAACACTGAAGCTTTCTTT
>.|.|TRBJ1-5|TRBV4-2
CASSQGEGSKNNQPQHF
TGTGCCAGCAGCCAAGGCGAGGGAAGCAAAAACAATCAGCCCCAGCATTTT
>TRBD2|.|TRBJ2-1|TRBV10-3
CATLGSGTYNEQFF
TGTGCCACCTTGGGTAGCGGGACCTACAATGAGCAGTTCTTC
>.|.|TRBJ2-7|TRBV11-3
CATGRGTYEQYF
TGTGCAACCGGGCGGGGTACCTACGAGCAGTACTTC
>.|.|TRBJ1-1|TRBV19
CASCDLNTEAFF
TGTGCCAGCTGCGATCTGAACACTGAAGCTTTCTTT
>TRBD2|.|TRBJ2-7|TRBV11-2
CASSQRGTRYEQYF
TGTGCCAGCAGCCAGCGGGGAACGCGGTACGAGCAGTACTTC
>TRBD1|few|TRBJ1-2|TRBV11-3
CASSLEQGQGDYGYTF
TGTGCCAGCAGCTTAGAACAAGGACAGGGGGACTATGGCTACACCTTC
>.|.|TRBJ1-1|TRBV6-6
CASSYLSWNTEAFF
TGTGCCAGCAGTTACCTCAGTTGGAACACTGAAGCTTTCTTT